This TCR beta chain is drawn from a study of CD8+ T cells in alopecia areata. Study-level points and caveats: Amid tofacitinib therapy, many expanded lesional clones stayed present in scalp and blood. Higher clonality than in normal scalp was seen in lesional scalp, especially alopecia totalis/universalis.

Treatment in this sample: oral pan-JAK inhibitor, 5-10 mg twice daily. Sorted populations comprised CD4+ and CD8+ T cells obtained from PBMCs. V dropped 2 bases and J dropped 0 bases, with 11 bases sitting between them. The CDR3 runs 16 residues. The germline gives CDR1 SEHNR, CDR2 FQNEAQ (reference sequence). This clone showed up many times. No antigen is known for it. Extracted RNA was reverse transcribed, and the resulting cDNA served as sequencing template. The table came from immunoSEQ multiplex PCR; TCRdb's copy has only in-frame clones and leaves some out. The sample includes about 170,000 clones, roughly 63% of them seen just once.

This receptor was taken from a human donor with alopecia areata. Sample: CD4+ T cells sorted from blood, taken at week 56, from a patient treated with tofacitinib. V gene TRBV7-9 combines with J gene TRBJ2-4; D not certain. The CDR3 sequence is CASSLLVGIAKNIQYF. DNA of the CDR3: TGTGCCAGCAGCTTATTGGTGGGAATAGCCAAAAACATTCAGTACTTC.